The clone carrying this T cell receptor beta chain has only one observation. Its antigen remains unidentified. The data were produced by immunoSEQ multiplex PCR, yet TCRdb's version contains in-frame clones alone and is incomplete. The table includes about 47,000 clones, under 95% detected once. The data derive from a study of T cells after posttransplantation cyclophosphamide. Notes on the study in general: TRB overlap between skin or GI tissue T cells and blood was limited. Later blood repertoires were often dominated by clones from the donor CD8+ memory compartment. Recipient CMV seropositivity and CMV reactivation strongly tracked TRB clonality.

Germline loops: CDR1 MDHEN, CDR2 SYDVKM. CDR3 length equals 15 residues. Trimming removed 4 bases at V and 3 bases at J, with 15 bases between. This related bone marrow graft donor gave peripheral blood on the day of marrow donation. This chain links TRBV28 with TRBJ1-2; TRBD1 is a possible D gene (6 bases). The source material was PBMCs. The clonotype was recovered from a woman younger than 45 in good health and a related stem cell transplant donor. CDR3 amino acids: CASSYTTGKHYGYTF. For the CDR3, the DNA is TGTGCCAGCAGTTACACAACAGGGAAGCACTATGGCTACACCTTC.